The present T cell receptor (beta chain) was sequenced within a study of blood T cell repertoires in COVID-19. Study-wide background: Acute and convalescent COVID-19 specimens originated in the United States, Italy and Spain.

The CDR3 contains 15 residues. The germline gives CDR1 SGHVS, CDR2 FNYEAQ. Trimming shortened V by 1 base and J by 2 bases, and 11 bases separated the two germline ends. This clone was seen a single time. Authors' analysis steps: Amplification of reference gene primers provided the estimated nucleated cell counts. Assay used: immunoSEQ multiplex PCR; TCRdb lists only in-frame clones, some missing. That table gives V, J and clone size, and the DNA gave D and trimming. The sample shows about 220,000 clones, roughly 80% of them seen only once. Input material: peripheral blood. The sequence was obtained from a woman aged 60-70 years who had recovered from COVID-19. The chain combines TRBV7-6 with TRBJ2-5; D gene unclear. The CDR3 protein is CASSLGRYGQETQYF. DNA of the CDR3: TGTGCCAGCAGCTTAGGCCGGTACGGTCAAGAGACCCAGTACTTC.